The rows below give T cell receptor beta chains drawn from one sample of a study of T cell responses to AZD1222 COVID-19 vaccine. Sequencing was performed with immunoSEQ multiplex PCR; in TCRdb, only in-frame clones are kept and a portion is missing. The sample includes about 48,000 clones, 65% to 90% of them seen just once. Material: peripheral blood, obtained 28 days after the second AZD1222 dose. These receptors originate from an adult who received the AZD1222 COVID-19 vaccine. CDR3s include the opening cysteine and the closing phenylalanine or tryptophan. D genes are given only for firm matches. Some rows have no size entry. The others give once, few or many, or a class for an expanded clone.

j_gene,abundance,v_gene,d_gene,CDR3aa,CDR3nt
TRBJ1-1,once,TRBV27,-,CASSLWAGLLNTEAFF,TGTGCCAGCAGTTTATGGGCAGGGCTATTGAACACTGAAGCTTTCTTT
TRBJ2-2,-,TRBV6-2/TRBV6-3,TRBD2,CASSAFLGTSGAEIGELFF,TGTGCCAGCAGTGCCTTTTTAGGGACTAGCGGGGCTGAGATCGGGGAGCTGTTTTTT
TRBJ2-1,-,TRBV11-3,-,CASLKTPGYNEQFF,TGTGCCAGCTTGAAAACCCCGGGGTACAATGAGCAGTTCTTC
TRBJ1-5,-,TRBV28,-,CASRPDLNQPQHF,TGTGCCAGCAGACCAGACTTAAATCAGCCCCAGCATTTT
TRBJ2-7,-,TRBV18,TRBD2,CASSPPGLAGGSYEQYF,TGTGCCAGCTCACCACCGGGACTAGCGGGAGGCTCCTACGAGCAGTACTTC
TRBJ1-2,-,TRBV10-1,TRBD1,CASSEAWDRGLVYGYTF,TGCGCCAGCAGTGAGGCGTGGGACAGGGGGCTCGTCTATGGCTACACCTTC
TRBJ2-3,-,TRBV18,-,CASSPLIHSTDTQYF,TGTGCCAGCTCACCCCTGATTCATAGCACAGATACGCAGTATTTT
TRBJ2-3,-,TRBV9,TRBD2,CASSVASGITDTQYF,TGTGCCAGCAGCGTAGCCAGCGGGATCACAGATACGCAGTATTTT
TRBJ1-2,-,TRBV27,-,CASSSRNLDAFYGYTF,TGTGCCAGCAGTTCCCGAAACTTAGACGCTTTCTATGGCTACACCTTC
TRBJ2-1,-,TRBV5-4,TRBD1,CASSFGQGQSYNEQFF,TGTGCCAGCAGCTTTGGACAGGGTCAATCCTACAATGAGCAGTTCTTC
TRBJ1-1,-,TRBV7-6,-,CASRSDSNTEAFF,TGTGCCAGCAGGTCGGACAGCAACACTGAAGCTTTCTTT
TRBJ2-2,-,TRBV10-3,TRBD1,CAIRMGQDGGTGELFF,TGTGCCATCAGGATGGGACAGGATGGTGGAACCGGGGAGCTGTTTTTT
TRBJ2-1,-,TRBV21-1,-,CASTPGIYNNEQFF,TGTGCCAGCACTCCCGGGATCTATAACAATGAGCAGTTCTTC
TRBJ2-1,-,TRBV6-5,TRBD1,CASSYSPTGVYNEQFF,TGTGCCAGCAGTTACTCGCCGACAGGGGTCTACAATGAGCAGTTCTTC
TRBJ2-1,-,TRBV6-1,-,CASSEWGASPYNEQFF,TGTGCCAGCAGTGAATGGGGGGCGAGCCCCTACAATGAGCAGTTCTTC
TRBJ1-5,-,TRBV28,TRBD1,CASSWGTGLTFQPQHF,TGTGCCAGCAGTTGGGGGACAGGGTTGACTTTTCAGCCCCAGCATTTT
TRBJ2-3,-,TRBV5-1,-,CASSPLTGTDTQYF,TGCGCCAGCAGCCCCCTAACGGGCACAGATACGCAGTATTTT
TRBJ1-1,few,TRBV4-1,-,CASSHHYSTEAFF,TGCGCCAGCAGCCACCATTATTCCACTGAAGCTTTCTTT
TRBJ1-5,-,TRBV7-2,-,CASSLATDYSNQPQHF,TGTGCCAGCAGCTTAGCTACGGATTATAGCAATCAGCCCCAGCATTTT
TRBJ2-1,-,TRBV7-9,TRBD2,CASVGTSGRRKYNEQFF,TGTGCCAGTGTCGGGACTAGCGGGAGACGGAAATACAATGAGCAGTTCTTC
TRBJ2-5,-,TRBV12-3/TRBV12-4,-,CASSQQGGETQYF,TGTGCCAGCAGTCAACAGGGTGGAGAGACCCAGTACTTC
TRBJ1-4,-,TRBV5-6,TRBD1,CASSLGTGEGKLFF,TGTGCCAGCAGCCTCGGGACAGGGGAGGGAAAACTGTTTTTT
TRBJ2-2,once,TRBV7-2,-,CASNSLTGELFF,TGTGCCAGCAACTCCTTGACCGGGGAGCTGTTTTTT
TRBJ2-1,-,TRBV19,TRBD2,CASSIIEAGGNEQFF,TGTGCCAGTAGTATAATTGAAGCGGGAGGGAATGAGCAGTTCTTC
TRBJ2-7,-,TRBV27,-,CASSGANTYEQYF,TGTGCCAGCAGTGGGGCTAACACCTACGAGCAGTACTTC
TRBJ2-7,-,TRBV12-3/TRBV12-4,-,CASSPQSIGEQYF,TGTGCCAGCAGTCCACAAAGTATCGGCGAGCAGTACTTC
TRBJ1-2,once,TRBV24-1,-,CATSRQGSGGYTF,TGTGCCACCAGTCGTCAGGGGAGTGGTGGCTACACCTTC
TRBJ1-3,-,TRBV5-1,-,CASSLSASSGNTIYF,TGCGCCAGCAGCTTGAGCGCGAGCTCTGGAAACACCATATATTTT
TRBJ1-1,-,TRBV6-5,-,CASSDGRISEAFF,TGTGCCAGCAGCGACGGAAGGATAAGTGAAGCTTTCTTT
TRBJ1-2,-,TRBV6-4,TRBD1,CASSPGTGSYGYTF,TGTGCCAGCAGTCCCGGGACAGGGAGCTATGGCTACACCTTC
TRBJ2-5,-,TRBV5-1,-,CASSPHQETQYF,TGCGCCAGCAGCCCACACCAAGAGACCCAGTACTTC
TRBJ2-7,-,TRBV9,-,CASSVAVRDEQYF,TGTGCCAGCAGCGTAGCTGTCAGGGACGAGCAGTACTTC
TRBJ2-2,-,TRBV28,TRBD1,CASSLDRGRNTGELFF,TGTGCCAGCAGTTTGGACAGGGGGCGAAACACCGGGGAGCTGTTTTTT
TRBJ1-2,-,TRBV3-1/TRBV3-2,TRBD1,CASSQIVGQGSRGYTF,TGTGCCAGCAGCCAAATAGTCGGACAGGGAAGCCGTGGCTACACCTTC
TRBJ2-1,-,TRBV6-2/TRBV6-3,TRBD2,CASSDPGTSGKNNEQFF,TGTGCCAGCAGTGACCCCGGGACTAGCGGGAAAAACAATGAGCAGTTCTTC
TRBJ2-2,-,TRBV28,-,CASSLLADTGELFF,TGTGCCAGCAGCCTTTTAGCCGACACCGGGGAGCTGTTTTTT
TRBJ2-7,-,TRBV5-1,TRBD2,CASSPSGTRPEQYF,TGCGCCAGCAGCCCATCCGGGACTAGGCCCGAGCAGTACTTC
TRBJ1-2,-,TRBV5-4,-,CASSQDDYGYTF,TGTGCCAGCAGCCAGGACGACTATGGCTACACCTTC
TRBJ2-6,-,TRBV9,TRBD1,CASSVGGQGAPGANVLTF,TGTGCCAGCAGCGTAGGAGGACAGGGGGCGCCTGGGGCCAACGTCCTGACTTTC
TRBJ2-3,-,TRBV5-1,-,CASSLEGRDTDTQYF,TGCGCCAGCAGCTTGGAAGGCAGGGACACAGATACGCAGTATTTT
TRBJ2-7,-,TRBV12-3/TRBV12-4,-,CASTYGGSYEQYF,TGTGCCAGCACCTATGGGGGATCCTACGAGCAGTACTTC
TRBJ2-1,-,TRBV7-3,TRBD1,CASSSRRTGNNEQFF,TGTGCCAGCAGCTCCCGAAGGACAGGGAACAATGAGCAGTTCTTC
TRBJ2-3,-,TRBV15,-,CATSPRRGPDTQYF,TGTGCCACCAGCCCGCGACGGGGGCCTGATACGCAGTATTTT
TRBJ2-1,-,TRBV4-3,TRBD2,CASSQETLAGTNEQFF,TGCGCCAGCAGCCAAGAAACACTAGCGGGAACAAATGAGCAGTTCTTC